Listed below are T cell receptor beta chains from one sample, sequenced in a study of early T cells in non-severe SARS-CoV-2 infection. TCRdb ran MiXCR on the 5' RACE reads and lists one entry per CDR3 protein. The sample contains about 33,000 distinct CDR3 sequences, around 5% of which appear only once. The sample was whole blood. The receptors here all came from an adult who was a healthcare worker with PCR-confirmed SARS-CoV-2 infection or an uninfected control (not recorded which). The CDR3 runs from the conserved cysteine through the conserved F or W. The order of the fields is J gene, V gene, clone size, D gene, CDR3 length, CDR3 DNA, CDR3 protein. D genes are given only for firm matches. Expanded clones are given a class, and other clones once, few, many or no size at all.

j_call: TRBJ2-1; v_call: TRBV9; clone_size: many; d_call: TRBD2; cdr3_length: 16; cdr3_nt: TGTGCCAGCAGCGTAACCGTTACTAGCGGAAACAATGAGCAGTTCTTC; cdr3_aa: CASSVTVTSGNNEQFF
j_call: TRBJ2-7; v_call: TRBV19; clone_size: few; d_call: -; cdr3_length: 15; cdr3_nt: TGTGCCAGTAGAAGTCCCGGGGGCGAATCCTACGAGCAGTACTTC; cdr3_aa: CASRSPGGESYEQYF
j_call: TRBJ2-3; v_call: TRBV6-2/TRBV6-3; clone_size: many; d_call: TRBD1; cdr3_length: 15; cdr3_nt: TGTGCCAGCAGTTACGGACAGGGGACCACAGATACGCAGTATTTT; cdr3_aa: CASSYGQGTTDTQYF
j_call: TRBJ2-5; v_call: TRBV12-3/TRBV12-4; clone_size: -; d_call: TRBD1; cdr3_length: 14; cdr3_nt: TGTGCCAGCAGTCCACAGGGGAACCAAGAGACCCAGTACTTC; cdr3_aa: CASSPQGNQETQYF
j_call: TRBJ2-3; v_call: TRBV5-1; clone_size: -; d_call: -; cdr3_length: 15; cdr3_nt: TGCGCCAGCAGCTTGGTAGCAGCTTACACAGATACGCAGTATTTT; cdr3_aa: CASSLVAAYTDTQYF
j_call: TRBJ2-1; v_call: TRBV29-1; clone_size: -; d_call: -; cdr3_length: 12; cdr3_nt: TGCAGCGTTGCCCCGGGTCTCAATGAGCAGTTCTTC; cdr3_aa: CSVAPGLNEQFF
j_call: TRBJ2-7; v_call: TRBV27; clone_size: -; d_call: -; cdr3_length: 20; cdr3_nt: TGTGCCAGCAGCCCGACCGGCGGCACAGGTACAGGGTTCGTCCCTTACGAGCAGTACTTC; cdr3_aa: CASSPTGGTGTGFVPYEQYF
j_call: TRBJ2-3; v_call: TRBV2; clone_size: -; d_call: TRBD2; cdr3_length: 14; cdr3_nt: TGTGCCAGCAGTTTGGGACTAGCAATAGATACGCAGTATTTT; cdr3_aa: CASSLGLAIDTQYF
j_call: TRBJ2-1; v_call: TRBV9; clone_size: medium-sized; d_call: -; cdr3_length: 14; cdr3_nt: TGTGCCAGCAGCGCGCAAGATTTAGGGGGTGAGCAGTTCTTC; cdr3_aa: CASSAQDLGGEQFF
j_call: TRBJ2-5; v_call: TRBV7-2; clone_size: many; d_call: TRBD1; cdr3_length: 15; cdr3_nt: TGTGCCAGCAGCCTCGGCAGGGGGCCCCAAGAGACCCAGTACTTC; cdr3_aa: CASSLGRGPQETQYF
j_call: TRBJ2-1; v_call: TRBV5-1; clone_size: many; d_call: -; cdr3_length: 14; cdr3_nt: TGCGCCAGCACCAACGGCCCTGGCGGGAATGAGCAGTTCTTC; cdr3_aa: CASTNGPGGNEQFF
j_call: TRBJ2-4; v_call: TRBV6-1; clone_size: many; d_call: -; cdr3_length: 16; cdr3_nt: TGTGCCAGCAGTGAAAGTGGCGGACTAGCCAAAAACATTCAGTACTTC; cdr3_aa: CASSESGGLAKNIQYF
j_call: TRBJ2-1; v_call: TRBV29-1; clone_size: medium-sized; d_call: -; cdr3_length: 15; cdr3_nt: TGCAGTTCCCACGGGTCGGCCTACTCCTACAATGAGCAGTTCTTC; cdr3_aa: CSSHGSAYSYNEQFF
j_call: TRBJ2-3; v_call: TRBV12-5; clone_size: many; d_call: -; cdr3_length: 11; cdr3_nt: TGTGCTAGTGCGAGTGCAGATACGCAGTATTTT; cdr3_aa: CASASADTQYF
j_call: TRBJ1-2; v_call: TRBV29-1; clone_size: few; d_call: TRBD1; cdr3_length: 13; cdr3_nt: TGCAGCGTTGAAAACAGGGGCATGAGGGGCTACACCTTC; cdr3_aa: CSVENRGMRGYTF
j_call: TRBJ2-5; v_call: TRBV30; clone_size: few; d_call: -; cdr3_length: 14; cdr3_nt: TGTGCCTGGAGTCCCAAGGGGCGCCAAGAGACCCAGTACTTC; cdr3_aa: CAWSPKGRQETQYF
j_call: TRBJ2-1; v_call: TRBV2; clone_size: many; d_call: -; cdr3_length: 14; cdr3_nt: TGTGCCAGCAAGCTCTTCGACGGGAGTGATGAGCAGTTCTTC; cdr3_aa: CASKLFDGSDEQFF
j_call: TRBJ2-5; v_call: TRBV28; clone_size: many; d_call: -; cdr3_length: 13; cdr3_nt: TGTGCCAGCAGTTTACCCCCAGGCCAGACCCAGTACTTC; cdr3_aa: CASSLPPGQTQYF
j_call: TRBJ2-5; v_call: TRBV7-3; clone_size: -; d_call: TRBD2; cdr3_length: 16; cdr3_nt: TGTGCCAGCAGCTTAGGACCCGGAGCGGGGCAAGAGACCCAGTACTTC; cdr3_aa: CASSLGPGAGQETQYF
j_call: TRBJ2-5; v_call: TRBV6-6; clone_size: many; d_call: -; cdr3_length: 16; cdr3_nt: TGTGCCAGCAGTGCAGCCGGGGGGCGAGATTTGGAGACCCAGTACTTC; cdr3_aa: CASSAAGGRDLETQYF
j_call: TRBJ2-7; v_call: TRBV28; clone_size: -; d_call: -; cdr3_length: 15; cdr3_nt: TGTGCCAGCAGTTCCATATCTGGGAGGATATACGAGCAGTACTTC; cdr3_aa: CASSSISGRIYEQYF
j_call: TRBJ2-7; v_call: TRBV28; clone_size: -; d_call: TRBD1; cdr3_length: 16; cdr3_nt: TGTGCCAGCAGTACCGAAACCGGGACAGGGACCCACGAGCAGTACTTC; cdr3_aa: CASSTETGTGTHEQYF
j_call: TRBJ2-3; v_call: TRBV30; clone_size: many; d_call: TRBD1; cdr3_length: 15; cdr3_nt: TGTGCCTGGAGTAGGGACAGAGCCCTTCGGGGTACGCAGTATTTT; cdr3_aa: CAWSRDRALRGTQYF
j_call: TRBJ2-1; v_call: TRBV5-1; clone_size: many; d_call: TRBD2; cdr3_length: 13; cdr3_nt: TGCGCCAGCGGGGGGGACTTCCTCAATGAGCAGTTCTTC; cdr3_aa: CASGGDFLNEQFF
j_call: TRBJ2-7; v_call: TRBV9; clone_size: -; d_call: TRBD2; cdr3_length: 15; cdr3_nt: TGTGCCAGCAGCCATGGACTAGCGAGTCCCTACGAGCAGTACTTC; cdr3_aa: CASSHGLASPYEQYF
j_call: TRBJ2-7; v_call: TRBV10-3; clone_size: many; d_call: TRBD2; cdr3_length: 15; cdr3_nt: TGTGCCATCAGTGAAAGGTCCGGGAGGCTTTACGAGCAGTACTTC; cdr3_aa: CAISERSGRLYEQYF
j_call: TRBJ2-1; v_call: TRBV11-2; clone_size: few; d_call: -; cdr3_length: 12; cdr3_nt: TGTGCCAGCAGCTTAGTTGGAGATGAGCAGTTCTTC; cdr3_aa: CASSLVGDEQFF
j_call: TRBJ2-1; v_call: TRBV20-1; clone_size: many; d_call: TRBD2; cdr3_length: 15; cdr3_nt: TGCAGTGCTGCTACACCGGGCGGGAGTCTTGGTGAGCAGTTCTTC; cdr3_aa: CSAATPGGSLGEQFF
j_call: TRBJ2-3; v_call: TRBV27; clone_size: few; d_call: -; cdr3_length: 12; cdr3_nt: TGTGCCAGCAGTTCCCCCGCAGATACGCAGTATTTT; cdr3_aa: CASSSPADTQYF
j_call: TRBJ2-7; v_call: TRBV5-1; clone_size: many; d_call: TRBD2; cdr3_length: 13; cdr3_nt: TGCGCCAGCAGCCCCTCCCCCGGGGGGGAGCAGTACTTC; cdr3_aa: CASSPSPGGEQYF
j_call: TRBJ1-2; v_call: TRBV3-1; clone_size: few; d_call: -; cdr3_length: 16; cdr3_nt: TGTGCCAGCAGCCAAGACACGGGGGCGCCGGTCTATGGCTACACCTTC; cdr3_aa: CASSQDTGAPVYGYTF
j_call: TRBJ2-1; v_call: TRBV3-1; clone_size: few; d_call: -; cdr3_length: 14; cdr3_nt: TGTGCCAGCAGCCTGACCGGGACTTTTAATGAGCAGTTCTTC; cdr3_aa: CASSLTGTFNEQFF
j_call: TRBJ1-1; v_call: TRBV18; clone_size: many; d_call: -; cdr3_length: 13; cdr3_nt: TGTGCCAGCTCACCAAGTTCCAACACTGAAGCTTTCTTT; cdr3_aa: CASSPSSNTEAFF
j_call: TRBJ1-1; v_call: TRBV7-2; clone_size: many; d_call: -; cdr3_length: 15; cdr3_nt: TGTGCCAGCAGCTTAACCCCTAGCGTGAACACTGAAGCTTTCTTT; cdr3_aa: CASSLTPSVNTEAFF
j_call: TRBJ2-1; v_call: TRBV12-3/TRBV12-4; clone_size: many; d_call: TRBD2; cdr3_length: 14; cdr3_nt: TGTGCCAGCAGTTTGGGAGGGATTAACAATGAGCAGTTCTTC; cdr3_aa: CASSLGGINNEQFF
j_call: TRBJ1-2; v_call: TRBV4-1; clone_size: once; d_call: TRBD1; cdr3_length: 15; cdr3_nt: TGCGCCAGCAGCCAACCTTCGACAGGGTTCTATGGCTACACCTTC; cdr3_aa: CASSQPSTGFYGYTF
j_call: TRBJ2-7; v_call: TRBV30; clone_size: many; d_call: TRBD1; cdr3_length: 13; cdr3_nt: TGTGCCTGGAGTGCGGGGACAGGCTACGAGCAGTACTTC; cdr3_aa: CAWSAGTGYEQYF
j_call: TRBJ2-3; v_call: TRBV7-9; clone_size: -; d_call: -; cdr3_length: 16; cdr3_nt: TGTGCCAGCAGCTTAGATGGCTCCGCTAGCACAGATACGCAGTATTTT; cdr3_aa: CASSLDGSASTDTQYF
j_call: TRBJ1-1; v_call: TRBV11-1; clone_size: many; d_call: TRBD1; cdr3_length: 14; cdr3_nt: TGTGCCAGCAGCTTCCCAGGGGGCGTCACTGAAGCTTTCTTT; cdr3_aa: CASSFPGGVTEAFF
j_call: TRBJ1-5; v_call: TRBV15; clone_size: many; d_call: -; cdr3_length: 17; cdr3_nt: TGTGCCACCAGCAGGGCTAAAATGTTGTCGGGCAATCAGCCCCAGCATTTT; cdr3_aa: CATSRAKMLSGNQPQHF
j_call: TRBJ2-6; v_call: TRBV6-2/TRBV6-3; clone_size: few; d_call: TRBD1; cdr3_length: 17; cdr3_nt: TGTGCCAGCAGTACCCCGACAGGGGGCTCTGGGGCCAACGTCCTGACTTTC; cdr3_aa: CASSTPTGGSGANVLTF
j_call: TRBJ2-2; v_call: TRBV4-2; clone_size: -; d_call: -; cdr3_length: 15; cdr3_nt: TGTGCCAGCAGCCAAAAGGTCACTGGCACCGGGGAGCTGTTTTTT; cdr3_aa: CASSQKVTGTGELFF
j_call: TRBJ1-2; v_call: TRBV7-9; clone_size: many; d_call: TRBD1; cdr3_length: 14; cdr3_nt: TGTGCCAGCAGCTCACCGGGACAGGCCTATGGCTACACCTTC; cdr3_aa: CASSSPGQAYGYTF
j_call: TRBJ2-7; v_call: TRBV14; clone_size: many; d_call: -; cdr3_length: 13; cdr3_nt: TGTGCCAGCAGCCAAGATATCGGCAGGGGGGTGTCCTTC; cdr3_aa: CASSQDIGRGVSF
j_call: TRBJ2-5; v_call: TRBV4-1; clone_size: few; d_call: TRBD1; cdr3_length: 15; cdr3_nt: TGCGCCAGCAGCCAGACCAGGGACAGTAAAGAGACCCAGTACTTC; cdr3_aa: CASSQTRDSKETQYF
j_call: TRBJ2-7; v_call: TRBV20-1; clone_size: -; d_call: -; cdr3_length: 10; cdr3_nt: TGCAGTGCCCGAAAGGGGGAGCAGTACTTC; cdr3_aa: CSARKGEQYF
j_call: TRBJ1-4; v_call: TRBV5-1; clone_size: many; d_call: -; cdr3_length: 14; cdr3_nt: TGCGCCAGCAGCTTGGAGGGAAACAGTGAAAAACTGTTTTTT; cdr3_aa: CASSLEGNSEKLFF
j_call: TRBJ2-1; v_call: TRBV9; clone_size: few; d_call: -; cdr3_length: 14; cdr3_nt: TGTGCCAGCAGCCCCCCGGAAGGTTTAAATGAGCAGTTCTTC; cdr3_aa: CASSPPEGLNEQFF
j_call: TRBJ2-5; v_call: TRBV7-9; clone_size: many; d_call: -; cdr3_length: 13; cdr3_nt: TGTGCCAGCAGCCGTACGGAGGGAGAGACCCAGTACTTC; cdr3_aa: CASSRTEGETQYF
j_call: TRBJ2-2; v_call: TRBV5-6; clone_size: many; d_call: -; cdr3_length: 12; cdr3_nt: TGTGCCAGCAGCCTACTAAGTGGGGAGCTGTTTTTT; cdr3_aa: CASSLLSGELFF